This T cell receptor beta chain was profiled in a study of technical replicates of blood from several donors. The CDR3 runs to 14 residues. Germline assignment: CDR1 GTSNPN and CDR2 SVGIG (reference sequence). The germline V and J ends were trimmed by 0 bases and 4 bases, with 12 bases remaining between them. Libraries were prepared by immunoSEQ multiplex PCR; TCRdb keeps only in-frame clonotypes and omits some of them. The table has around 80,000 clones, 89% seen once; the top ten hold about 0.41%. The TCR was taken from a human donor in good health. The sample was T cells isolated from PBMCs. The gene calls are TRBV30 and TRBJ1-2; perhaps TRBD1 as D (6 bases). CDR3 in DNA: TGTGCCTGGAGTGTCTGGACAGACTTCTATGGCTACACCTTC. It specifies CAWSVWTDFYGYTF.